Listed below are T cell receptor beta chains from one sample, sequenced in a study of cytomegalovirus exposure and HLA in healthy donors. TCRdb keeps only in-frame clones here, not all; method: immunoSEQ multiplex PCR. This table has around 86,000 clones, over 60% appearing once. Sequenced material: PBMCs. Receptors originate from a female donor in good health and CMV-seronegative. Both conserved end residues are part of each CDR3. The D gene is left open where the match is weak. Size is omitted from some rows. Given values are once, few, many or a class for expanded clones.

d_gene	j_gene	v_gene	abundance	CDR3nt	CDR3aa
TRBD2	TRBJ2-7	TRBV27	NA	TGTGCCAGCAGTTTAGGTAGTAGCGGGACGGGGGAGCAGTACTTC	CASSLGSSGTGEQYF
TRBD1	TRBJ2-2	TRBV29-1	NA	TGCAGCGCTACCGGGACAGCGAACACCGGGGAGCTGTTTTTT	CSATGTANTGELFF
TRBD1	TRBJ1-2	TRBV28	NA	TGTGCCAGCAGTTTCTCTAACGTGGACAGGGGCTATGGCTACACCTTC	CASSFSNVDRGYGYTF
NA	TRBJ2-7	TRBV7-9	NA	TGTGCCAGCAGTTCCTACCAGGGTTTGGGATCCTACGAGCAGTACTTC	CASSSYQGLGSYEQYF
TRBD1	TRBJ1-4	TRBV4-3	few	TGCGCCAGCAGCCAACCGGGACAGACGAATGAAAAACTGTTTTTT	CASSQPGQTNEKLFF
NA	TRBJ2-1	TRBV27	NA	TGTGCCAGCAGTGCGGGACTCGCGGGCTCCGTCTACAATGAGCAGTTCTTC	CASSAGLAGSVYNEQFF
NA	TRBJ1-1	TRBV28	NA	TGTGCCAGCAGTTTGGGGGACTGGAACACTGAAGCTTTCTTT	CASSLGDWNTEAFF
NA	TRBJ1-1	TRBV29-1	few	TGCAGCGCCGAGGGGGGGCTGATTACTGAAGCTTTCTTT	CSAEGGLITEAFF
TRBD1	TRBJ2-7	TRBV28	NA	TGTGCCAGCAGTTCGGGACAGGGGTCTTTGAGCTCCTACGAGCAGTACTTC	CASSSGQGSLSSYEQYF
NA	TRBJ1-5	TRBV19	NA	TGTGCCAGTAGTGCCTACAGGGAAATCGGTCAGCCCCAGCATTTT	CASSAYREIGQPQHF
NA	TRBJ1-1	TRBV19	few	TGTGCCAGTAGTAACAGTCCCGGGCGGGACGAAGCTTTCTTT	CASSNSPGRDEAFF
TRBD2	TRBJ2-1	TRBV5-1	NA	TGCGCCAGCAGCTTGGGTCGGACTAGCGGAATTTTCTTC	CASSLGRTSGIFF
TRBD1	TRBJ1-2	TRBV28	NA	TGTGCCAGCACCATCGAAGGGGGCCGCTATGGCTACACCTTC	CASTIEGGRYGYTF
TRBD2	TRBJ2-7	TRBV10-3	NA	TGTGCCACCTCGGGGGGGCTCGCCTACGAGCAGTACTTC	CATSGGLAYEQYF
NA	TRBJ2-1	TRBV4-2	NA	TGTGCCAGCAGCCAGAGGGTGGGAGGAGATTACAATGAGCAGTTCTTC	CASSQRVGGDYNEQFF
TRBD1	TRBJ1-3	TRBV4-2	NA	TGTGCCAGCAGCCAAGATAATCTGCAGGGGGCGCGAGGAAACACCATATATTTT	CASSQDNLQGARGNTIYF
NA	TRBJ1-1	TRBV9	NA	TGTGCCAGCAGCGTAGTCCGTCGGGGTGAAGCTTTCTTT	CASSVVRRGEAFF
TRBD2	TRBJ2-1	TRBV29-1	NA	TGCAGCGTTGAAGGGGCTCTAGCGGGAGGGTTCAATGAGCAGTTCTTC	CSVEGALAGGFNEQFF
TRBD1	TRBJ1-1	TRBV5-1	NA	TGCGCCAGCAGCTTGGTGGGCAGGGGGCACACTGAAGCTTTCTTT	CASSLVGRGHTEAFF
TRBD2	TRBJ2-7	TRBV2	NA	TGTGCCAGCGGGACGACTAGCGGGAGCGGGGACGAGCAGTACTTC	CASGTTSGSGDEQYF
NA	TRBJ1-5	TRBV27	NA	TGTGCCAGCAGTACACACTACAGTACAGGGATTCGTCAGCCCCAGCATTTT	CASSTHYSTGIRQPQHF
TRBD1	TRBJ2-7	TRBV6-4	NA	TGTGCCAGCAGTGCCCGACAGGGGAGCGAGCAGTACTTC	CASSARQGSEQYF
NA	TRBJ2-1	TRBV28	NA	TGTGCCAGCAGTTTGGGACTGTACGATATAGAGCAGTTCTTC	CASSLGLYDIEQFF
TRBD1	TRBJ2-1	TRBV19	NA	TGTGCCAGTAGTTTCCTAAGGGGGACAGGCCGGGGCAATGAGCAGTTCTTC	CASSFLRGTGRGNEQFF
TRBD1	TRBJ1-4	TRBV6-5	NA	TGTGCCAGCAGTTTGACAGGGCCTGATGAAAAACTGTTTTTT	CASSLTGPDEKLFF
NA	TRBJ1-2	TRBV7-9	NA	TGTGCCAGCAGCCCGGCGGGGAGATCCTATGGCTACACCTTC	CASSPAGRSYGYTF
NA	TRBJ1-1	TRBV14	NA	TGTGCCAGCAGCCAGGGCACGAACACTGAAGCTTTCTTT	CASSQGTNTEAFF
NA	TRBJ1-5	TRBV7-8	few	TGTGCCAGCAGCTTAGGAGATCAGCCCCAGCATTTT	CASSLGDQPQHF
NA	TRBJ1-5	TRBV6-1	few	TGTGCCAGCATCCCTCTTGCAGGGGCTAATCAGCCCCAGCATTTT	CASIPLAGANQPQHF
NA	TRBJ2-3	TRBV7-7	NA	TGTGCTAGCAGCTTAGGGCTAGGTGGTACGACGGATACGCAGTATTTT	CASSLGLGGTTDTQYF
TRBD2	TRBJ2-5	TRBV29-1	once	TGCAGCGCAGGATGGGGGGGTCGGGGACAAGAGACCCAGTACTTC	CSAGWGGRGQETQYF
TRBD1	TRBJ2-3	TRBV7-9	NA	TGTGCCAGCAGCTTAGTTCTGGACAGGATCACAGATACGCAGTATTTT	CASSLVLDRITDTQYF
TRBD1	TRBJ1-1	TRBV6-5	few	TGTGCCAGCAGCCTGGGACAGCGGAACACTGAAGCTTTCTTT	CASSLGQRNTEAFF
NA	TRBJ1-2	TRBV7-9	NA	TGTGCCAGCAGCAACGGGGAGGAAGGCTACACCTTC	CASSNGEEGYTF
TRBD1	TRBJ1-1	TRBV28	few	TGTGCCAGCAGTACAGGGGGCACTGAAGCTTTCTTT	CASSTGGTEAFF
NA	TRBJ1-3	TRBV18	few	TGTGCCAGCTCACTCTTGACTGACAGCTCTGGAAACACCATATATTTT	CASSLLTDSSGNTIYF
TRBD1	TRBJ1-2	TRBV5-1	NA	TGCGCCAGCAGCTTGGCCGGACAGGGGCCGGCCTATGGCTACACCTTC	CASSLAGQGPAYGYTF
NA	TRBJ1-3	TRBV19	NA	TGTGCCAGTAGAGCCTTCTCTGGAAACACCATATATTTT	CASRAFSGNTIYF
TRBD2	TRBJ2-3	TRBV5-6	NA	TGTGCCAGCAGCTTGCCGGGACTAGGGGCGCAGTATTTT	CASSLPGLGAQYF
NA	TRBJ2-3	TRBV6-1	NA	TGTGCCAGCGGGGAAGGGACTGGCAACACAGATACGCAGTATTTT	CASGEGTGNTDTQYF
NA	TRBJ2-3	TRBV4-2	NA	TGTGCCAGCAGCCAACCCGGGGTAGGAGATACGCAGTATTTT	CASSQPGVGDTQYF
NA	TRBJ2-3	TRBV6-5	NA	TGTGCCAGCAGTTTTGGGGGGGGCTTCACAGATACGCAGTATTTT	CASSFGGGFTDTQYF
TRBD1	TRBJ2-5	TRBV11-2	NA	TGTGCCAGCAGCCGCTCCCTGGGGACAGAAGAGACCCAGTACTTC	CASSRSLGTEETQYF
TRBD1	TRBJ2-7	TRBV7-9	NA	TGTGCCAGCAGCTTAGGCGGAGCTCGGGACAGGGGAGACGAGCAGTACTTC	CASSLGGARDRGDEQYF
NA	TRBJ2-1	TRBV28	NA	TGTGCCAGCCGACCCGCATGGACATACAATGAGCAGTTCTTC	CASRPAWTYNEQFF